These T cell receptor beta chains were read from a single sample in a study of blood T cell repertoires in COVID-19. Sequenced by immunoSEQ multiplex PCR; TCRdb stores in-frame clones only, minus some. The sample consists of over 85,000 clones, 70% to 90% of them appearing once. Sequencing was done on a sample of peripheral blood. Receptor source: a middle-aged man with active or convalescent COVID-19. Both conserved end residues are part of each CDR3. D genes are given only for firm matches. Size tells how often a clone was seen (once, few, many) or the class of an expanded clone, and some rows leave it out.

clone_size,d_call,j_call,v_call,cdr3_nt,cdr3_aa
NA,NA,TRBJ2-5,TRBV24-1,TGTGCCACCAGTTCCCAAACGGGAAACCAAGAGACCCAGTACTTC,CATSSQTGNQETQYF
NA,NA,TRBJ1-6,TRBV6-2/TRBV6-3,TGTGCCAGCAGTTGGGGGGGCTCACCCCTCCACTTT,CASSWGGSPLHF
once,TRBD1,TRBJ2-7,TRBV5-1,TGCGCCAGCAGCTTGGTTGCAGGGGGCCACGAGCAGTACTTC,CASSLVAGGHEQYF
NA,NA,TRBJ2-3,TRBV9,TGTGCCAGCAGCCCAGCGCGGGCGGGGCGTGGTAGGGATACGCAGTATTTT,CASSPARAGRGRDTQYF
once,TRBD2,TRBJ2-3,TRBV5-8,TGTGCCAGCAGCTTTGGGCTAGCGGAGCAGTATTTT,CASSFGLAEQYF
NA,NA,TRBJ1-4,TRBV16,TGTGCCAGCAGCCCCCGGACACTCCGAAAGTGGGATGAAAAACTGTTTTTT,CASSPRTLRKWDEKLFF
NA,TRBD2,TRBJ2-3,TRBV24-1,TGTGCCACCAGTGATGGGGGGGGTACTAGCGGGGCCCGAAATTTT,CATSDGGGTSGARNF
NA,NA,TRBJ1-4,TRBV18,TGTGCCAGCTCACCACCGGGGGCGCGGGCTGAAAAACTGTTTTTT,CASSPPGARAEKLFF
NA,TRBD1,TRBJ1-1,TRBV7-2,TGTGCCAGCAGCTTACTAGGACAGGGGAACACTGAAGCTTTCTTT,CASSLLGQGNTEAFF
NA,TRBD1,TRBJ1-2,TRBV7-8,TGTGCCAGCAGCCCCCAGGGGGTTAGCTACACCTTC,CASSPQGVSYTF
NA,NA,TRBJ2-2,TRBV19,TGTGCCACCGCGGGACAGCACACCACCGGGGAGCTGTTTTTT,CATAGQHTTGELFF
NA,NA,TRBJ1-1,TRBV6-5,TGTGCCAGCAGCCCCGACTCCGCGGCGGCTTTCTTT,CASSPDSAAAFF
NA,NA,TRBJ1-4,TRBV28,TGTGCCAGCAGCCAGGGTGATTTTAATGAAAAACTGTTTTTT,CASSQGDFNEKLFF
NA,NA,TRBJ2-3,TRBV5-1,TGCGCCAGCAGCCCATCTTCTGAGGGAACGCAGTATTTT,CASSPSSEGTQYF
NA,NA,TRBJ2-2,TRBV2,TGTGCCAGCAGTTGCGCTATCACCGGGGAGCTGTTTTTT,CASSCAITGELFF
NA,NA,TRBJ1-1,TRBV11-3,TGTGCCAGCAGCTTAGAGCGGGGGTACGACACTGAAGCTTTCTTT,CASSLERGYDTEAFF
NA,NA,TRBJ1-2,TRBV4-3,TGCGCCAGCAGCCAAGCACGTTTTGGTTCGAGGGGCTACACCTTC,CASSQARFGSRGYTF
NA,TRBD1,TRBJ2-3,TRBV11-2,TGTGCCAGCAGCCCCGGACAGGGTGGGTCAGATACGCAGTATTTT,CASSPGQGGSDTQYF
NA,NA,TRBJ1-4,TRBV6-2/TRBV6-3,TGTGCCAGCAGTTGGGGAGAAAATGAAAAACTGTTTTTT,CASSWGENEKLFF
NA,NA,TRBJ1-5,TRBV9,TGTGCCAGCAGCGTCGGACAGAGCAATCAGCCCCAGCATTTT,CASSVGQSNQPQHF
few,NA,TRBJ1-5,TRBV6-5,TGTGCCAGCAGCCGGGGGGGCCTCAATCAGCCCCAGCATTTT,CASSRGGLNQPQHF
NA,NA,TRBJ1-4,TRBV28,TGTGCCACCTCGACAGCCCTCACAACTAATGAAAAACTGTTTTTT,CATSTALTTNEKLFF
NA,NA,TRBJ1-4,TRBV18,TGTGCCAGCTCACCACGGCCCCCCGGGGAGACTAATGAAAAACTGTTTTTT,CASSPRPPGETNEKLFF
NA,TRBD2,TRBJ2-7,TRBV27,TGTGCCAGCAGCCAGCGGGGGCTATACTACGAGCAGTACTTC,CASSQRGLYYEQYF
NA,NA,TRBJ1-6,TRBV5-1,TGCGCCAGCAGCTTGGATGACAGGCCCAGAACAGCCCTCCACTTT,CASSLDDRPRTALHF
NA,TRBD1,TRBJ2-1,TRBV19,TGTGCCAGTAGTGGAATACAGGGGAGCAATGAGCAGTTCTTC,CASSGIQGSNEQFF
NA,NA,TRBJ1-5,TRBV15,TGTGCCACCAGCAGAGATCTCAGGGATAGGGAGCCCCAGCATTTT,CATSRDLRDREPQHF
NA,TRBD2,TRBJ2-5,TRBV11-3,TGTGCCAGCAGCAAGGGACTAGCGGGGGGGGAGACCCAGTACTTC,CASSKGLAGGETQYF
NA,TRBD1,TRBJ1-4,TRBV3-1/TRBV3-2,TGTGCCAGCAGCCAAGCGACAGGGCGTGAAGAAAAACTGTTTTTT,CASSQATGREEKLFF
NA,NA,TRBJ1-4,TRBV27,TGTGCCAGCAGTCCTACAGGGATTGCGGAAAAACTGTTTTTT,CASSPTGIAEKLFF
NA,TRBD2,TRBJ2-1,TRBV28,TGTGCCAGCAGTTTATGGCTAGCGGGGAGGAATGAGCAGTTCTTC,CASSLWLAGRNEQFF
NA,NA,TRBJ1-2,TRBV12-3/TRBV12-4,TGTGCCAGCAGTTCGGACAGTTACTATGGCTACACCTTC,CASSSDSYYGYTF
few,NA,TRBJ1-4,TRBV19,TGTGCCAGTAGTCTACGCGGGAGTCCTAATGAAAAACTGTTTTTT,CASSLRGSPNEKLFF
few,NA,TRBJ2-5,TRBV15,TGTGCCACCAGCAGAGACCAGACAGTACAAGAGACCCAGTACTTC,CATSRDQTVQETQYF
NA,TRBD1,TRBJ1-4,TRBV19,TGTGCCAGTAGTTCTCCTCCAGGGGGCACTAATGAAAAACTGTTTTTT,CASSSPPGGTNEKLFF
once,TRBD2,TRBJ2-5,TRBV7-8,TGTGCCAGCGGACCTAGCGGGGGTTTGGTCGGGCAAGAGACCCAGTACTTC,CASGPSGGLVGQETQYF
many,NA,TRBJ2-2,TRBV28,TGTGCCAGCAGTTTTCTCCAGGGGACCGGGGAGCTGTTTTTT,CASSFLQGTGELFF
NA,TRBD2,TRBJ2-2,TRBV5-4,TGTGCCAGCAGAAGGGGTGTAGCGGGGGGGCAAAACACCGGGGAGCTGTTTTTT,CASRRGVAGGQNTGELFF
NA,NA,TRBJ1-6,TRBV28,TGTGCCAGCAGTCTAGGACAGATGAATTCACCCCTCCACTTT,CASSLGQMNSPLHF
NA,TRBD1,TRBJ2-5,TRBV28,TGTGCCAGCAGTTTACGGACAGGGGTATACCAAGAGACCCAGTACTTC,CASSLRTGVYQETQYF
NA,NA,TRBJ2-3,TRBV6-2/TRBV6-3,TGTGCCAGCAGTCACAGTGCGGATACGCAGTATTTT,CASSHSADTQYF
few,NA,TRBJ1-3,TRBV9,TGTGCCAGCAGCGTAGAGCCAGGAAAGAGAACATCCGGAAACACCATATATTTT,CASSVEPGKRTSGNTIYF
NA,NA,TRBJ1-2,TRBV12-3/TRBV12-4,TGTGCCAGCAGCCAGATTGGACTTGGCTACACCTTC,CASSQIGLGYTF
NA,NA,TRBJ1-2,TRBV24-1,TGTGCCACCAGTGACCCCAGGGAGGACTATGGCTACACCTTC,CATSDPREDYGYTF
NA,TRBD2,TRBJ2-1,TRBV6-5,TGTGCCAGCAGTACACTAGCGGGGGTGGGCGATGAGCAGTTCTTC,CASSTLAGVGDEQFF
NA,TRBD2,TRBJ2-5,TRBV5-1,TGCGCCAGCAGCTTGGGCCTAGCGGGGGGTTCAGAGACCCAGTACTTC,CASSLGLAGGSETQYF
NA,TRBD2,TRBJ2-1,TRBV3-1/TRBV3-2,TGTGCCAGCAGCCTTGGGACTAGCGGAGGCAATGAGCAGTTCTTC,CASSLGTSGGNEQFF
NA,NA,TRBJ2-4,TRBV6-6,TGTGCCAGCAGTTACGTGGGGGCGGGCAAAAACATTCAGTACTTC,CASSYVGAGKNIQYF
NA,NA,TRBJ1-3,TRBV7-2,TGTGCCAGCAGCTTAGCACAGGGTGGAAACACCATATATTTT,CASSLAQGGNTIYF
NA,TRBD1,TRBJ2-2,TRBV3-1/TRBV3-2,TGTGCCAGCAGCCAGGGGACAGGGGACACCGGGGAGCTGTTTTTT,CASSQGTGDTGELFF
NA,TRBD1,TRBJ2-3,TRBV20-1,TGCAGTGCTAGTCCCACAGGGGGCCGGGGCACAGATACGCAGTATTTT,CSASPTGGRGTDTQYF
few,TRBD2,TRBJ2-2,TRBV24-1,TGTGCCACCAGTGATCGTATCCCGATAGCGGGGGGGCCTCTGTTTTTT,CATSDRIPIAGGPLFF
NA,NA,TRBJ2-1,TRBV24-1,TGTGCCACCAGTGACCCCGGGGGAGCCTACAATGAGCAGTTCTTC,CATSDPGGAYNEQFF
once,NA,TRBJ1-2,TRBV6-2/TRBV6-3,TGTGCCAGCAGTTCGGCAGGGGCAGATGGCTACACCTTC,CASSSAGADGYTF